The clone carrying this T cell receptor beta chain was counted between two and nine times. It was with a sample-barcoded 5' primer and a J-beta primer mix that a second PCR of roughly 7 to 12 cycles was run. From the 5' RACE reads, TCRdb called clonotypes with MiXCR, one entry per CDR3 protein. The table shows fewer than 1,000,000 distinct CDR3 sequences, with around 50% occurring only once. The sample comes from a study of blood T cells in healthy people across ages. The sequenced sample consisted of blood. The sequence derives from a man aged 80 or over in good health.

CDR3 nucleotide sequence: TGTGCCAGCAGGACTGGGACAATCGAAGAGACCCAGTACTTC. This gives the protein CASRTGTIEETQYF. The chain joins TRBV6-6 to TRBJ2-7; a weak D match, TRBD1 (6 bases). The last part of the DNA fits TRBJ2-5 better; the J call may be wrong. Germline-derived CDR1 and CDR2 are MNHNY and SVGAGI (reference sequence). This CDR3 is built from 14 residues.